A single sample is the source of the 16 T cell receptor beta chains below, sequenced in a study of CD8+CD57+ T cells in acquired aplastic anemia. Only patients with CD8+CD57+ cell expansion on flow cytometry were chosen for sequencing. The template used for profiling TCR beta VDJ and CDR3 was genomic DNA. In TCRdb, the reads were re-called with MiXCR into one record per CDR3 protein. Here the sample spans 200,000 to 250,000 distinct CDR3 sequences, 50% to 70% being singletons. The sequenced sample was sorted CD4+, CD8+, or CD8+CD57+ T cells (not recorded which) from PBMCs. The receptors were gathered from a human donor with aplastic anemia.

The CDR3 loop is CASSPRDGVTKLFF. The CDR3 nucleotides are TGTGCCAGCAGCCCGCGGGACGGGGTTACGAAACTGTTTTTT. This chain links TRBV7-3 with TRBJ1-4, with a tentative D call TRBD1 (5 bases). The CDR3 runs 14 residues. V was clipped by 5 bases and J by 11 bases, with 18 bases between them. CDR1 is SGHTA, CDR2 FQGTGA, per germline.

The chain links TRBV15 to TRBJ2-1; the D is unclear. The germline V gene has CDR1 LNHNV and CDR2 YYDKDF (reference sequence). The CDR3 has 18 amino acids. V lost 3 bases and J 0 bases, leaving 18 bases between the germline ends. CDR3 sequence: CATSSSRSGLSSYNEQFF. The CDR3 DNA is TGTGCCACCAGCAGCTCCAGGTCGGGCCTGAGCTCCTACAATGAGCAGTTCTTC.

This chain joins TRBV20-1 and TRBJ1-6; tentatively, D is TRBD1 (5 bases). The CDR3 runs 16 residues. With 4 bases removed from V and 8 bases from J, the gap between germline ends came to 21 bases. CDR1 and CDR2 (germline): DFQATT, SNEGSKA (reference sequence). The CDR3 loop reads CSAILLTAGGDSPLHF. CDR3 bases: TGCAGTGCTATCCTCTTAACGGCGGGGGGAGATTCACCCCTCCACTTT.

This chain connects TRBV7-3 to TRBJ2-1; the match to TRBD2 covers 10 bases. Per the germline V gene, CDR1 is SGHTA and CDR2 is FQGTGA. The junction had 5 bases not matched to a gene; V was cut back by 5 bases and J by 10 bases. The CDR3 spans 13 residues. In DNA, the CDR3 is TGTGCCAGCAGCCATGGACTAGCGGAAGAGCAGTTCTTC. Translated: CASSHGLAEEQFF. Full variable domain (rest looked up from reference TRBV7-3 and TRBJ2-1): GAGVSQTPSNKVTEKGKYVELRCDPISGHTALYWYRQSLGQGPEFLIYFQGTGAADDSGLPNDRFFAVRPEGSVSTLKIQRTERGDSAVYLCASSHGLAEEQFFGPGTRLTVL.

This chain joins TRBV9 and TRBJ1-2, with 9 bases that match TRBD1. The CDR3 contains 15 residues. Germline CDR1 SGDLS, CDR2 YYNGEE. V trimming: 0 bases; J trimming: 7 bases; junction bases outside the gene matches: 7. Here the CDR3 DNA reads TGTGCCAGCAGCGTAGGGGGGACAGGGTGGAGTGGCTACACCTTC. It is translated as CASSVGGTGWSGYTF.

The chain is built from TRBV20-1 and TRBJ2-7, with 11 bases lining up with TRBD2. Germline CDR1 and CDR2: DFQATT and SNEGSKA (reference sequence). The CDR3 runs 16 residues. J was trimmed by 3 bases and V by 6 bases; bases with no gene match: 13. CDR3 sequence (DNA): TGCAGTGCCTTATCCGGGACTAGCGGCCTTAGCTACGAGCAGTACTTC. Amino acid sequence: CSALSGTSGLSYEQYF.

The chain employs TRBV9 and TRBJ2-2; maybe TRBD1 (6 bases). Trimming shortened V by 2 bases and J by 8 bases, and 7 bases separated the two germline ends. Germline V lookup: CDR1 SGDLS, CDR2 YYNGEE. The CDR3 runs 12 residues. The CDR3 DNA sequence: TGTGCCAGCAGCGTCAGGGGTGGGGAGCTGTTTTTT. Translation gives CASSVRGGELFF.

The chain joins TRBV24-1 to TRBJ2-5, with 7 bases fitting TRBD1. Germline V gives CDR1 KGHDR, CDR2 SFDVKD. This CDR3 comprises 16 residues. V gave up 2 bases and J gave up 1 base; unmatched junction bases: 6. CDR3 region: CATSDSRQGGQETQYF. The CDR3 DNA is TGTGCCACCAGTGATTCCAGACAGGGCGGCCAAGAGACCCAGTACTTC.

The chain employs TRBV2 and TRBJ1-6; 11 bases match TRBD1. Per the germline V gene, CDR1 is SNHLY and CDR2 is FYNNEI. The CDR3 is made up of 15 amino acids. The V gene end was trimmed by 5 bases and the J gene end by 7 bases; junction bases not matched to a gene: 4. The CDR3 region is CASSLRDRGNSPLHF. The CDR3 DNA sequence: TGTGCCAGCAGTCTGCGGGACAGGGGGAATTCACCCCTCCACTTT.

Here the CDR3 DNA reads TGTGCCAGCAGCCTGACCAACAGGGGGCGCGTAGATACGCAGTATTTT. The encoded protein is CASSLTNRGRVDTQYF. V gene TRBV7-9 combines with J gene TRBJ2-3, with 9 positions matching TRBD1. The CDR3 covers 16 residues. Germline V gives CDR1 SEHNR, CDR2 FQNEAQ (reference sequence). With 5 bases clipped from V and 5 bases from J, the junction kept 11 bases outside the gene matches.

The V gene is TRBV19, the J gene TRBJ1-5; D unresolved. Germline values: CDR1 LNHDA, CDR2 SQIVND (reference sequence). The ends were cut back, 3 bases at V and 0 bases at J, with 9 bases in the middle. CDR3 length: 15 residues. DNA of the CDR3: TGTGCCAGTAGTATTGATCGGGTTAGCAATCAGCCCCAGCATTTT. This encodes CASSIDRVSNQPQHF.

This rearrangement joins TRBV20-1 to TRBJ2-6; possibly TRBD1 or TRBD2 for D (6 bases each). Trimming pared 1 base from V and 3 bases from J, leaving 10 bases between. The CDR3 sequence is 15 residues long. Germline V lookup: CDR1 DFQATT, CDR2 SNEGSKA (reference sequence). The CDR3 nucleotides read TGCAGTGCTAGAGCCAGGGGAGGTGGGGCCAACGTCCTGACTTTC. Translating gives CSARARGGGANVLTF.

The rearrangement links TRBV4-1 to TRBJ1-2, with D uncertain. The length of the CDR3 is 13 residues. In germline, CDR1 is MGHRA, CDR2 YSYEKL. V shed 4 bases and J shed 7 bases, with 13 bases lying between them. DNA for the CDR3: TGCGCCAGCAGCCCCCTTGGGTTGTCTGGCTACACCTTC. It yields the protein CASSPLGLSGYTF.

A few counts support this clonotype. The chain has TRBV7-2 and TRBJ2-5; D gene uncertain. This CDR3 is built from 12 residues. V was cut by 5 bases and J by 5 bases, with 9 bases left in between. Germline V CDR1 and CDR2: SGHTA, FQGNSA. The CDR3 bases are TGTGCCAGCAGCCTAAGGTGGGAGACCCAGTACTTC. The encoded protein is CASSLRWETQYF.

This chain connects TRBV28 to TRBJ1-1, with 10 bases lining up with TRBD1. Germline V gives CDR1 MDHEN, CDR2 SYDVKM. The CDR3 is 12 residues long. The junction had 10 bases not matched to a gene; V was cut back by 10 bases and J by 11 bases. The CDR3 nucleotides are TGTGCCACCCGGGACAGGGGATTCCTGGCTTTCTTT. This codes for CATRDRGFLAFF.

V gene TRBV2 combines with J gene TRBJ1-5; 8 bases map to TRBD1. Trimming at V came to 5 bases and at J to 1 base, leaving 4 bases not matched to a gene. Germline CDR1 SNHLY, CDR2 FYNNEI. This CDR3 is 15 amino acids long. The CDR3 here is CASSYRGGSNQPQHF. CDR3 in DNA: TGTGCCAGCAGTTACAGGGGGGGGAGCAATCAGCCCCAGCATTTT.